Listed here are 15 T cell receptor beta chains from one sample, sequenced in a study of blood T cell repertoires in COVID-19 (dated by TCRdb to 2020 to 2021). Receptor amplification or capture employed the immunoSEQ multiplex PCR assay. TCRdb stores this immuneACCESS table with in-frame sequences only. Part of the clones is absent; in the studies checked, under half of the shortfall reflects unresolved V genes, and no reason is known for the rest. Present in this sample are under 450,000 clones, more than 85% of which were seen just once. In total, the top ten clones hold about 0.83% of the sample. Sequences were obtained from PBMCs or T cells enriched from blood (not recorded which). The source of these receptors is a woman aged 40 to 50 who had been exposed to COVID-19.

The chain is built from TRBV6-2 or TRBV6-3 and TRBJ1-5; TRBD1 aligns across 7 bases. Germline lookup yields CDR1 MNHEY and CDR2 SVGEGT. The CDR3 runs to 15 residues. J lost 5 bases, V lost 0 bases, and 4 bases had no gene match. CDR3 nucleotides: TGTGCCAGCAGTTACTCGGGCAGGGGGGATCAGCCCCAGCATTTT. Translated: CASSYSGRGDQPQHF.

The rearrangement joins TRBV7-6 to TRBJ2-7; TRBD2 agrees at 8 bases. The CDR3 runs 15 residues. The J segment lost 3 bases and the V segment lost 2 bases, leaving 6 bases of the junction unmatched. CDR1 is SGHVS, CDR2 FNYEAQ, per germline. This CDR3 is CASSLRPAGDYEQYF. CDR3 coding DNA: TGTGCCAGCAGCTTACGTCCAGCGGGGGACTACGAGCAGTACTTC.

The chain combines TRBV6-6 with TRBJ1-1, with D perhaps TRBD1 (5 bases). Trimming removed 5 bases from V and 0 bases from J, with 19 bases in between. Germline V gene data show CDR1 as MNHNY and CDR2 as SVGAGI (reference sequence). The CDR3 length is 17 residues. The CDR3, as DNA: TGTGCCAGCAGTCGCCCGGGACTTACCCCCATGAACACTGAAGCTTTCTTT. Encoded protein: CASSRPGLTPMNTEAFF.

The chain recombines TRBV5-5 with TRBJ1-1; D remains unclear. The CDR3 is 13 amino acids. V lost 6 bases to trimming and J lost 9 bases, with 18 bases between them. In germline, CDR1 is SGHKS, CDR2 YYEKEE (reference sequence). CDR3 DNA: TGTGCCAGCATCCGTCCGACTTCCACCCAAGCTTTCTTT. Translated, it gives CASIRPTSTQAFF. The full variable domain, in which reference TRBV5-5 and TRBJ1-1 provide the parts outside the CDR3, is DAGVTQSPTHLIKTRGQQVTLRCSPISGHKSVSWYQQVLGQGPQFIFQYYEKEERGRGNFPDRFSARQFPNYSSELNVNALLLGDSALYLCASIRPTSTQAFFGQGTRLTVV.

As for this clone: The junction differs from germline at one of its ends, possibly a read error. The chain employs TRBV3-1 (or the pseudogene TRBV3-2) and TRBJ2-7; D is unclear. Germline V gene sequence: CDR1 LGHDT, CDR2 YNNKEL (reference sequence). This CDR3 is 14 amino acids long. The CDR3 is CASSQDPHSHEQYF. The CDR3 DNA is TGTGCCAGCAGCCAAGACCCCCACTCCCACGAGCAGTACTTC.

A single count supports this clone. This chain uses TRBV2 with TRBJ2-5, with 12 nucleotides matching TRBD2. J lost 5 bases, V lost 5 bases, and 18 bases had no gene match. Germline V lookup: CDR1 SNHLY, CDR2 FYNNEI. The CDR3 is made up of 19 amino acids. CDR3 region: CASSHNTLQGLAGRETQYF. CDR3 coding DNA: TGTGCCAGCAGTCACAATACCCTACAAGGACTAGCGGGGAGGGAGACCCAGTACTTC. Full variable domain (missing parts from reference TRBV2 and TRBJ2-5): EPEVTQTPSHQVTQMGQEVILRCVPISNHLYFYWYRQILGQKVEFLVSFYNNEISEKSEIFDDQFSVERPDGSNFTLKIRSTKLEDSAMYFCASSHNTLQGLAGRETQYFGPGTRLLVL.

This chain links TRBV30 with TRBJ1-6; tentatively, D is TRBD1 (5 bases). Trimming took 0 bases from V and 10 from J, leaving 13 bases between them. The CDR3 consists of 14 residues. Germline V gene data show CDR1 as GTSNPN and CDR2 as SVGIG (reference sequence). CDR3 in amino acids: CAWSVSLDKSPLHF. The CDR3 nucleotides are TGTGCCTGGAGTGTGTCATTGGACAAATCACCCCTCCACTTT.

The chain is built from TRBV6-1 and TRBJ2-2; D ambiguous. Per the germline V gene, CDR1 is MNHNS and CDR2 is SASEGT. V was clipped by 2 bases and J by 4 bases, with 17 bases between them. CDR3 size: 17 residues. The CDR3 bases are TGTGCCAGCAGTGAAATCCCGGTCAGCAAGCGCACCGGGGAGCTGTTTTTT. Translation: CASSEIPVSKRTGELFF.

This chain joins TRBV13 and TRBJ1-2, with 9 bases lining up with TRBD1. CDR3 length: 19 residues. Germline assignment: CDR1 PRHDT and CDR2 FYEKMQ (reference sequence). With V trimmed by 0 bases and J by 5 bases, 16 bases remained unmatched. This CDR3 reads CASSLGRGTGGPRGYGYTF. The CDR3 DNA sequence: TGTGCCAGCAGCTTAGGCCGGGGCACAGGGGGCCCTAGGGGGTATGGCTACACCTTC.

The rearrangement uses TRBV2 and TRBJ2-3; 9 bases agree with TRBD2. The CDR3 is 20 amino acids. Germline V gene lookup returns CDR1 SNHLY and CDR2 FYNNEI. J gave up 0 bases and V 2 bases, and 15 bases lay outside the gene matches. CDR3 sequence: CASSERFWTRAGGSTDTQYF. The CDR3 coding sequence is TGTGCCAGCAGTGAAAGGTTCTGGACTCGGGCGGGGGGGAGCACAGATACGCAGTATTTT.

This chain uses TRBV30 with TRBJ1-2; a possible D gene is TRBD1 (5 bases). This CDR3 spans 12 amino acids. Between the trimmed V and J ends, which lost 0 bases and 8 bases, there was a span of 10 bases. CDR1 is GTSNPN, CDR2 SVGIG, per germline (reference sequence). The chain's CDR3 is CAWSVGGEGYTF. The DNA of the CDR3 is TGTGCCTGGAGTGTTGGAGGGGAAGGCTACACCTTC.

The chain is built from TRBV20-1 and TRBJ2-1; D is unclear. This CDR3 has 11 amino acids. V was cut by 1 base and J by 6 bases, with 4 bases left in between. Germline V gene sequence: CDR1 DFQATT, CDR2 SNEGSKA (reference sequence). CDR3 in amino acids: CSARGVNEQFF. CDR3 sequence (DNA): TGCAGTGCTAGAGGCGTCAATGAGCAGTTCTTC.

As concerns this clone: The sample carries other DNA sequences with the same CDR3. The chain couples TRBV19 to TRBJ1-1; D is unresolved. This CDR3 spans 12 amino acids. CDR1 is LNHDA, CDR2 SQIVND, per germline (reference sequence). V lost 9 bases, J lost 1 base, and 9 bases lay in between. The CDR3 bases are TGTGCCAGCAGTCGGGGGAACACTGAAGCTTTCTTT. Protein: CASSRGNTEAFF.

The gene calls are TRBV19 and TRBJ2-3; 9 bases are shared with TRBD1. J gave up 6 bases and V 7 bases, and 8 bases lay outside the gene matches. CDR3 length: 14 residues. Germline V CDR1 and CDR2: LNHDA, SQIVND (reference sequence). The chain's CDR3 is CASTTGQGTDTQYF. CDR3 nucleotides: TGTGCCAGTACCACGGGACAGGGTACCGATACGCAGTATTTT. Based on the CDR3 plus reference TRBV19 and TRBJ2-3, the full variable domain is DGGITQSPKYLFRKEGQNVTLSCEQNLNHDAMYWYRQDPGQGLRLIYYSQIVNDFQKGDIAEGYSVSREKKESFPLTVTSAQKNPTAFYLCASTTGQGTDTQYFGPGTRLTVL.

This rearrangement joins TRBV9 to TRBJ2-5; 9 bases line up with TRBD2. CDR3 length: 15 residues. In germline, CDR1 is SGDLS, CDR2 YYNGEE. Unmatched junction bases numbered 5, after V lost 0 bases and J lost 5 bases. The CDR3 spells CASSVGGGVWETQYF. CDR3 in DNA: TGTGCCAGCAGCGTAGGCGGGGGGGTATGGGAGACCCAGTACTTC.